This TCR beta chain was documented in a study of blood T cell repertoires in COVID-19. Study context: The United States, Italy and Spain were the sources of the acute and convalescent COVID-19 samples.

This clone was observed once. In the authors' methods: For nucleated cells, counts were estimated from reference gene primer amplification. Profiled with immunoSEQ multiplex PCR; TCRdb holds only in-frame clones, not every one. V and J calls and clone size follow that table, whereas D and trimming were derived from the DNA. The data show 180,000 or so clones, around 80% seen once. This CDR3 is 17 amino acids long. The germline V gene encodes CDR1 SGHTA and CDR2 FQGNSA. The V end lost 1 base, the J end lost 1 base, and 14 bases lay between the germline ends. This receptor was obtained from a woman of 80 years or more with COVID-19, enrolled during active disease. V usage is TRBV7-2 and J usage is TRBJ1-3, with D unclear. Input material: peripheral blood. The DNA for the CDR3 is TGTGCCAGCAGCTTAGTCTCACTAACCTCGTCTGGAAACACCATATATTTT. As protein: CASSLVSLTSSGNTIYF.